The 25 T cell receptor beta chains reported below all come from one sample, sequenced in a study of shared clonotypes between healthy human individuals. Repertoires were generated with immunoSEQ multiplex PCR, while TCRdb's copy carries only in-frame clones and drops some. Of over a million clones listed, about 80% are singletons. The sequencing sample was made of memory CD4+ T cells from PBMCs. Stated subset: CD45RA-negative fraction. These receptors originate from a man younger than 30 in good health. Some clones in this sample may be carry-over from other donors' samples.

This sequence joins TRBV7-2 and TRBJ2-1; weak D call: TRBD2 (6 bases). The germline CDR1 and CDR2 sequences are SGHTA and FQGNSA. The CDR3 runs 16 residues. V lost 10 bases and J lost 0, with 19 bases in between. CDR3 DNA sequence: TGTGCCACCGCCTCCGGCTACGGGAGCTCCTACAATGAGCAGTTCTTC. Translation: CATASGYGSSYNEQFF.

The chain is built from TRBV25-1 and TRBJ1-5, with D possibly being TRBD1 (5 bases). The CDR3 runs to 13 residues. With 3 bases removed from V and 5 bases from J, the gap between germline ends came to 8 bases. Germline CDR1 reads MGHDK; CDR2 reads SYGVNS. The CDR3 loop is CASSEGGDQPQHF. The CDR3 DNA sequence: TGTGCCAGCAGTGAGGGGGGGGATCAGCCCCAGCATTTT.

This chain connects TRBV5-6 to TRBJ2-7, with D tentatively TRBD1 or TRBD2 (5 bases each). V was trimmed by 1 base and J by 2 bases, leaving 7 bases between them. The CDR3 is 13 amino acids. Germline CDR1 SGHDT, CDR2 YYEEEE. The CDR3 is CASSLMGPYEQYF. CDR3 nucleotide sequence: TGTGCCAGCAGCTTGATGGGACCCTACGAGCAGTACTTC.

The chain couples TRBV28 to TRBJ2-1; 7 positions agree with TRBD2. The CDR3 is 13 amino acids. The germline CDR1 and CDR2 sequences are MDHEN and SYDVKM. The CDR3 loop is CAIRGRAYNEQFF. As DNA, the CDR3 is TGTGCTATACGGGGGAGGGCCTACAATGAGCAGTTCTTC.

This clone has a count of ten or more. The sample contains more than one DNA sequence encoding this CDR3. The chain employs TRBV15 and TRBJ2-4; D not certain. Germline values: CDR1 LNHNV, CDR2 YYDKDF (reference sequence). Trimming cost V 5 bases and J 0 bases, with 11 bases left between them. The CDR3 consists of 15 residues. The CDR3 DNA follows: TGTGCCACCAGCTCCCCTCGGCTAGCCAAAAACATTCAGTACTTC. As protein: CATSSPRLAKNIQYF.

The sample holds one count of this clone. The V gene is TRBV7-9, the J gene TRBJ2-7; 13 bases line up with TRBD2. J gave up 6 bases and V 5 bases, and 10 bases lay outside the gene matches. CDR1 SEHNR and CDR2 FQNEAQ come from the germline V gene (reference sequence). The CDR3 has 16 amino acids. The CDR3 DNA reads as TGTGCCAGCAGCCCGGGGACTAGCGGGATATCGGTCGAGCAGTACTTC. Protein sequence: CASSPGTSGISVEQYF.

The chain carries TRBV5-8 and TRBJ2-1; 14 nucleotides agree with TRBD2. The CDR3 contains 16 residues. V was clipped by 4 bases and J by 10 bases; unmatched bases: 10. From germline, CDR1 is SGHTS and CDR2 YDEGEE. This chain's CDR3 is CASSLRLAGGSREQFF. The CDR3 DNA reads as TGTGCCAGCAGCCTGAGACTAGCGGGAGGGTCAAGGGAGCAGTTCTTC. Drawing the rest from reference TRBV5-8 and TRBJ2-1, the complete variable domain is EAGVTQSPTHLIKTRGQQATLRCSPISGHTSVYWYQQALGLGLQFLLWYDEGEERNRGNFPPRFSGRQFPNYSSELNVNALELEDSALYLCASSLRLAGGSREQFFGPGTRLTVL.

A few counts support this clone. The CDR3 here is CASSSRRLAGDDNEQFF. CDR3 in DNA: TGTGCCAGCAGCTCCCGTAGACTAGCGGGAGACGACAATGAGCAGTTCTTC. This chain joins TRBV28 and TRBJ2-1; 12 bases map to TRBD2. The CDR3 runs to 17 residues. V dropped 6 bases and J dropped 5; count of bases not matched to a gene: 11. Germline assignment: CDR1 MDHEN and CDR2 SYDVKM.

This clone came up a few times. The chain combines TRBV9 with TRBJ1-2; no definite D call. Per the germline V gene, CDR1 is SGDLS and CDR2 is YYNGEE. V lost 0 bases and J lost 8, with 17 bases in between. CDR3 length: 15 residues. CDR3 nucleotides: TGTGCCAGCAGCGTAGCTAACGACCCAAGGCACGGCTACACCTTC. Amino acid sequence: CASSVANDPRHGYTF.

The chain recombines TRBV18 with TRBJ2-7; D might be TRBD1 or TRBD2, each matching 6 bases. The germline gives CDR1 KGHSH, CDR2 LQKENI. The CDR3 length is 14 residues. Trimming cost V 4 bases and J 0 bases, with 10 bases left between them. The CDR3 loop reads CASSLPGASYEQYF. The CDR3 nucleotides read TGTGCCAGCTCACTGCCGGGGGCCTCCTACGAGCAGTACTTC.

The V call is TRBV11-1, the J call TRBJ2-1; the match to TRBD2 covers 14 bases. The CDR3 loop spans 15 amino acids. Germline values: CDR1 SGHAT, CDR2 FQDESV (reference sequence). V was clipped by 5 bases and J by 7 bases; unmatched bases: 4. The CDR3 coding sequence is TGTGCCAGCAGCCGGGGACTAGCGGGAGCTAATGAGCAGTTCTTC. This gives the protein CASSRGLAGANEQFF.

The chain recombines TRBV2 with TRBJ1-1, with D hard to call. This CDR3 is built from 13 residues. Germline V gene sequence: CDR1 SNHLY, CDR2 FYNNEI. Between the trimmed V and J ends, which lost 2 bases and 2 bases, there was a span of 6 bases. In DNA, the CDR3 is TGTGCCAGCAGTGAATATTTAAACACTGAAGCTTTCTTT. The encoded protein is CASSEYLNTEAFF.

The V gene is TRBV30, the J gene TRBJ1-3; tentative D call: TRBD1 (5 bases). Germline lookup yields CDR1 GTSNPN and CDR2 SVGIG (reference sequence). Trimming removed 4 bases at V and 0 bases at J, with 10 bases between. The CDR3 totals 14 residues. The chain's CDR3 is CAWTRGVSGNTIYF. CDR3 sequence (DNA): TGTGCCTGGACCCGGGGGGTCTCTGGAAACACCATATATTTT. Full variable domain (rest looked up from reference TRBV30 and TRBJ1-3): SQTIHQWPATLVQPVGSPLSLECTVEGTSNPNLYWYRQAAGRGLQLLFYSVGIGQISSEVPQNLSASRPQDRQFILSSKKLLLSDSGFYLCAWTRGVSGNTIYFGEGSWLTVV.

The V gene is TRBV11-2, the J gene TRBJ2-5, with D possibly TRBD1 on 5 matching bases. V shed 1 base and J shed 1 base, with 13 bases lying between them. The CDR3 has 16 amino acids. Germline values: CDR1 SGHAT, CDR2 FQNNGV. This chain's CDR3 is CASSLAAGLIQETQYF. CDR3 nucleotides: TGTGCCAGCAGCTTAGCGGCAGGGTTGATCCAAGAGACCCAGTACTTC.

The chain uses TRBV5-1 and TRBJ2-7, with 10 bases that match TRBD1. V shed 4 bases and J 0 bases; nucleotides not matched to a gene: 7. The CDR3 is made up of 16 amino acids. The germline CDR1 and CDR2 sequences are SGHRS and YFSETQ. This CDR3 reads CASSPDGTGDSYEQYF. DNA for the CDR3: TGCGCCAGCAGCCCGGACGGGACAGGGGACTCCTACGAGCAGTACTTC.

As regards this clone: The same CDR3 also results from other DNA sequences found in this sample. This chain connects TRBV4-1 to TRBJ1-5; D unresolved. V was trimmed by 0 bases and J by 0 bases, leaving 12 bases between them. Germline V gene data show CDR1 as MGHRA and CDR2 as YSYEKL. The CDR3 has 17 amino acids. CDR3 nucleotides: TGCGCCAGCAGCCAAGAGGGCAGCGCCTATAGCAATCAGCCCCAGCATTTT. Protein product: CASSQEGSAYSNQPQHF.

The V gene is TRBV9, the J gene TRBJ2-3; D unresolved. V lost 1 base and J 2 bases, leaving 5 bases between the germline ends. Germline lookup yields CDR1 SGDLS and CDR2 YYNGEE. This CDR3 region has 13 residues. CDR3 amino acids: CASSVTNTDTQYF. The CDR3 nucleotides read TGTGCCAGCAGCGTAACTAACACAGATACGCAGTATTTT. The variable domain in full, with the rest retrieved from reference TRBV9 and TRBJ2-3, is DSGVTQTPKHLITATGQRVTLRCSPRSGDLSVYWYQQSLDQGLQFLIQYYNGEERAKGNILERFSAQQFPDLHSELNLSSLELGDSALYFCASSVTNTDTQYFGPGTRLTVL.

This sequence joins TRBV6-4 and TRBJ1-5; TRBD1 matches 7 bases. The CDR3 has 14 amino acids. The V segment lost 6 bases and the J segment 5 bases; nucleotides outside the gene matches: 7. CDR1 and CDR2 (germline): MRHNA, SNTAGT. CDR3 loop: CASRVGGSDQPQHF. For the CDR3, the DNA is TGTGCCAGCAGAGTAGGGGGCAGCGATCAGCCCCAGCATTTT.

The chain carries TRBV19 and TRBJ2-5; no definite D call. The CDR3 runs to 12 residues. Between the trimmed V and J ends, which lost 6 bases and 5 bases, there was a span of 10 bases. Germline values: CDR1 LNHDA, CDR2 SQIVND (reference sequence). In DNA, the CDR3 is TGTGCCAGTAGCCGACACGGGGAGACCCAGTACTTC. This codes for CASSRHGETQYF.

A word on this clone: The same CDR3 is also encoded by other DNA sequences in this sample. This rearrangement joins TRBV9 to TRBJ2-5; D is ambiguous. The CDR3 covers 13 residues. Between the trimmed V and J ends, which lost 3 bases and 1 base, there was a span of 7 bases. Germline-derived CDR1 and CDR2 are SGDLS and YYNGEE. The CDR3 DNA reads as TGTGCCAGCAGCGGGACGGTCCAAGAGACCCAGTACTTC. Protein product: CASSGTVQETQYF.

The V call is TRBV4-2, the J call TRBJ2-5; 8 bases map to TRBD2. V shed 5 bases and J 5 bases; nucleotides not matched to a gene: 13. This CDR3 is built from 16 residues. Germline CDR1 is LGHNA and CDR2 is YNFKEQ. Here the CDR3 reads CASSVVPAGVGETQYF. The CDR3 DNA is TGTGCCAGCAGCGTTGTCCCAGCGGGAGTGGGTGAGACCCAGTACTTC.

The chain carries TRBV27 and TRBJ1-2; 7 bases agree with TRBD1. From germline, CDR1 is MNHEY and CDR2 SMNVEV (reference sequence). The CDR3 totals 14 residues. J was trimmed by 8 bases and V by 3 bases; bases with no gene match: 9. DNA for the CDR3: TGTGCCAGCAGTTTTAGGGACAGCGTGAGGGGCTACACCTTC. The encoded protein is CASSFRDSVRGYTF.

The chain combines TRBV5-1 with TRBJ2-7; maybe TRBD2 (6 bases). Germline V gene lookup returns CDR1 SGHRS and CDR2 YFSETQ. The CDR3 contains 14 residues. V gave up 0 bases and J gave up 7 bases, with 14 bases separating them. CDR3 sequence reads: CASSLDTGEGEQYF. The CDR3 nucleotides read TGCGCCAGCAGCTTGGACACGGGAGAAGGGGAGCAGTACTTC.

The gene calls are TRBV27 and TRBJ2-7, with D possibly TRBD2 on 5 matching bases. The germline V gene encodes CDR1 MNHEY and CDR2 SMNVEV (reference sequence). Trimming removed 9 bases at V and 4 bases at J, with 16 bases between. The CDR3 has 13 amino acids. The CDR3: CASARGLAYEQYF. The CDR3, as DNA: TGTGCCAGTGCCCGTGGCCTAGCTTACGAGCAGTACTTC.

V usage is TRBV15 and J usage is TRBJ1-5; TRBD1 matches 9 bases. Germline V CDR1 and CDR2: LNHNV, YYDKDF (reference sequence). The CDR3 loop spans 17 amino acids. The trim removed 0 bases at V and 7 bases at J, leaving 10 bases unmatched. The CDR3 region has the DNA TGTGCCACCAGCAGAGATCAGGGGACAGGGTGGAAACAGCCCCAGCATTTT. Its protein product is CATSRDQGTGWKQPQHF.